The 12 T cell receptor beta chains below all came from one sample that was sequenced in a study of cytomegalovirus exposure and HLA in healthy donors. Sequenced by immunoSEQ multiplex PCR; TCRdb stores in-frame clones only, minus some. This table holds 150,000 to 200,000 clones, roughly 81% found once. The source material was PBMCs. These receptor sequences come from a woman in her twenties or thirties in good health and CMV-seronegative.

The CDR3 region has the DNA TGTGCCAGTAGTATAGGACACTTGAACACTGAAGCTTTCTTT. Amino acids: CASSIGHLNTEAFF. This sequence joins TRBV19 and TRBJ1-1; D not resolved. V lost 1 base, J lost 0 bases, and 6 bases lay in between. CDR3 length: 14 amino acids. The germline gives CDR1 LNHDA, CDR2 SQIVND (reference sequence).

The chain is built from TRBV6-5 and TRBJ1-1; possible D gene TRBD1, 5 bases. Germline values: CDR1 MNHEY, CDR2 SVGAGI. CDR3 length: 14 amino acids. V shed 4 bases and J shed 3 bases, with 12 bases lying between them. CDR3 in DNA: TGTGCCAGCAGTTCCGGGGGGGACTACACTGAAGCTTTCTTT. This sequence encodes CASSSGGDYTEAFF.

This clone was detected once. The genes are TRBV15 and TRBJ2-7, with D unresolved. V lost 6 bases and J lost 4, with 16 bases in between. The CDR3 extends over 14 amino acids. Germline V lookup: CDR1 LNHNV, CDR2 YYDKDF (reference sequence). The CDR3 sequence is CATSNVQTGYEQYF. CDR3 DNA sequence: TGTGCCACCAGTAATGTCCAAACCGGTTACGAGCAGTACTTC.

The gene calls are TRBV10-3 and TRBJ2-2; D is possibly TRBD1 (6 bases). From germline, CDR1 is ENHRY and CDR2 SYGVKD. The CDR3 extends over 17 amino acids. Trimming pared 0 bases from V and 3 bases from J, leaving 14 bases between. CDR3 in amino acids: CAISESEGGLDTGELFF. The CDR3 DNA reads TGTGCCATCAGTGAGTCGGAAGGGGGTCTCGACACCGGGGAGCTGTTTTTT.

V gene TRBV6-6 combines with J gene TRBJ2-7; 8 bases agree with TRBD1. The CDR3 has 13 residues. Germline CDR1 is MNHNY and CDR2 is SVGAGI (reference sequence). The ends lost 6 bases at V and 3 bases at J; junction bases unmatched: 4. The DNA for the CDR3 is TGTGCCAGCAGCCTCGGACAGGGCTACGAGCAGTACTTC. Translated, it gives CASSLGQGYEQYF.

The rearrangement links TRBV13 to TRBJ1-2; TRBD1 agrees at 12 bases. CDR1 and CDR2 (germline): PRHDT, FYEKMQ (reference sequence). The CDR3 runs to 13 residues. Trimming cost V 4 bases and J 8 bases; bases outside gene matches: 2. The CDR3 nucleotides read TGTGCCAGCAGCTCCGGGACAGGGGGCGGCTACACCTTC. Translating gives CASSSGTGGGYTF.

The CDR3 here is CASSPYTSVRYGYTF. The CDR3 DNA follows: TGTGCCAGCAGTCCATACACGTCCGTCCGATATGGCTACACCTTC. The rearrangement joins TRBV28 to TRBJ1-2; D gene unclear. V was clipped by 5 bases and J by 5 bases, with 18 bases between them. The V gene's germline CDR1 is MDHEN and CDR2 SYDVKM. The CDR3 spans 15 residues.

Here the CDR3 DNA reads TGTGCCAGCAGCGATACGCCGAGCTCCTACAATGAGCAGTTCTTC. Its translation is CASSDTPSSYNEQFF. This chain connects TRBV7-2 to TRBJ2-1; D uncertain. Germline V CDR1 and CDR2: SGHTA, FQGNSA. The CDR3 totals 15 residues. V was clipped by 5 bases and J by 0 bases, with 11 bases between them.

V and J are TRBV25-1 and TRBJ2-4, with TRBD2 matching over 12 bases. The CDR3 spans 14 residues. Germline V gene data show CDR1 as MGHDK and CDR2 as SYGVNS. The J segment lost 7 bases and the V segment lost 6 bases, leaving 4 bases of the junction unmatched. CDR3 in DNA: TGTGCCAGCAGCCTAGCGGGAGGGCCGAACATTCAGTACTTC. Its protein is CASSLAGGPNIQYF.

The chain employs TRBV18 and TRBJ2-3; 11 positions match TRBD2. The CDR3 runs 17 residues. V was pared by 1 base and J by 0 bases, with 3 bases of the junction left unmatched. Germline assignment: CDR1 KGHSH and CDR2 LQKENI. The chain's CDR3 is CASSPRLAGGSTDTQYF. The CDR3 nucleotides read TGTGCCAGCTCACCACGCCTAGCGGGGGGCAGCACAGATACGCAGTATTTT.

The V call is TRBV5-4, the J call TRBJ2-3, with D possibly TRBD1 on 5 matching bases. This CDR3 region has 13 residues. The germline V gene encodes CDR1 SGHNT and CDR2 YYREEE (reference sequence). V gave up 0 bases and J gave up 5 bases, with 7 bases separating them. DNA for the CDR3: TGTGCCAGCAGCTTGGAGCAGGGAGATACGCAGTATTTT. Translated, it gives CASSLEQGDTQYF.

The chain carries TRBV6-1 and TRBJ1-2; 7 bases are a match to TRBD1. The CDR3 spans 19 residues. Germline-derived CDR1 and CDR2 are MNHNS and SASEGT. With 3 bases clipped from V and 6 bases from J, the junction kept 22 bases outside the gene matches. CDR3 amino acids: CASSDYYLRTGTLRHGYTF. The CDR3 DNA is TGTGCCAGCAGTGATTATTACCTCCGGACAGGTACTCTTCGGCATGGCTACACCTTC.